This T cell receptor beta chain stems from a study of T cells after yellow fever vaccination. Germline V CDR1 and CDR2: MNHEY, SMNVEV (reference sequence). Trimming took off 6 bases at V and 5 bases at J, with 8 bases between the two ends. The CDR3 contains 13 residues. From the 5' RACE reads, TCRdb called clonotypes with MiXCR, one entry per CDR3 protein. The top ten hold 14% to 15% of the sample, which has fewer than 400,000 distinct CDR3 sequences, roughly 6.1% seen once. This clonotype occurred many times. The clonotype originates from a man in his thirties or forties who received the YFV17D yellow fever vaccine. This chain uses TRBV27 with TRBJ1-6; D perhaps matches TRBD1 (5 bases). The material was PBMCs, obtained 5 days after the yellow fever booster vaccination. The CDR3 DNA follows: TGTGCCAGCAGCTGGGGGAATAATTCACCCCTCCACTTT. Its protein product is CASSWGNNSPLHF.